A selection of T cell receptor beta chains follows, all from one sample in a study of blood T cell repertoires in COVID-19. Repertoires were generated with immunoSEQ multiplex PCR, while TCRdb's copy carries only in-frame clones and drops some. The sample consists of roughly 210,000 clones, approximately 80% of them appearing once. The specimen sequenced was peripheral blood. These receptors all stem from a woman of 80 years or more with COVID-19, enrolled during active disease. Each CDR3 is given with its conserved first and last residue. D genes are given only for firm matches. Clone size appears in some rows only: once, few, many, or a class for an expanded clone.

>TRBJ2-1|TRBD2|.|TRBV24-1
TGTGCCACCTCTCGCGGGGGGTACAATGAGCAGTTCTTC
CATSRGGYNEQFF
>TRBJ1-6|.|few|TRBV4-2
TGTGCCAGCAGCCAAGATTTGGAACAGGGTTGGTCACCCCTCCACTTT
CASSQDLEQGWSPLHF
>TRBJ1-3|.|.|TRBV6-1
TGTGCCAGCAGTGAACTAGTCTCTGGAAACACCATATATTTT
CASSELVSGNTIYF
>TRBJ2-1|.|.|TRBV9
TGTGCCAGCAGCGTAGGGGACTTCTCTTCTGAGCAGTTCTTC
CASSVGDFSSEQFF
>TRBJ2-3|TRBD2|.|TRBV3-1/TRBV3-2
TGTGCCAGCAGCCGGACTAGCGGGGGGGCCGGAGATACGCAGTATTTT
CASSRTSGGAGDTQYF
>TRBJ2-7|TRBD1|many|TRBV28
TGTGCCAGTCCGCCTAAGACAGGGTCCAATTCCCCCTACGAGCAGTACTTC
CASPPKTGSNSPYEQYF
>TRBJ2-3|TRBD2|.|TRBV6-4
TGTGCCAGCAGTGTTGCTACTAGCGGGGGGGCTAGAGATACGCAGTATTTT
CASSVATSGGARDTQYF
>TRBJ1-1|.|.|TRBV6-2/TRBV6-3
TGTGCCAGCAGTCGGTTTCCTGAAGCTTTCTTT
CASSRFPEAFF
>TRBJ2-1|.|once|TRBV5-1
TGCGCCAGCAGCTGGAGGGGGGGCGGTGAGCAGTTCTTC
CASSWRGGGEQFF
>TRBJ1-1|.|.|TRBV29-1
TGCAGCGGTGTGAGGTATCGAGGCGACACTGAAGCTTTCTTT
CSGVRYRGDTEAFF
>TRBJ2-5|.|once|TRBV5-1
TGCGCCAGCAGCTTGGGGGCCGCAGGAGAGACCCAGTACTTC
CASSLGAAGETQYF
>TRBJ1-6|TRBD1|.|TRBV5-1
TGCGCCAGCTCCTCAGGACAGGGGACCAGTTCACCCCTCCACTTT
CASSSGQGTSSPLHF
>TRBJ2-3|.|.|TRBV27
TGTGCCAGCAGTCCAGGTCAGGGCCCAGATACGCAGTATTTT
CASSPGQGPDTQYF
>TRBJ1-5|.|once|TRBV7-7
TGTGCTAGCAGTGCAGGGATCTATCAGCCCCAGCATTTT
CASSAGIYQPQHF
>TRBJ2-7|TRBD1|.|TRBV5-6
TGTGCCAGCAGCGCCGGGACAGGCGGTAGAACGTACGAGCAGTACTTC
CASSAGTGGRTYEQYF
>TRBJ1-4|.|.|TRBV5-4
TGTGCCAGCAGCTTACCACGAGAGGGCGAACTGTTTTTT
CASSLPREGELFF
>TRBJ2-4|TRBD1|.|TRBV5-8
TGTGCCAGCAGGGACAGGGGGTATGGAAACATTCAGTACTTC
CASRDRGYGNIQYF
>TRBJ2-2|.|.|TRBV24-1
TGTGCCACCAGGGGGACAACGAGGACCGGGGAGCTGTTTTTT
CATRGTTRTGELFF
>TRBJ1-5|.|.|TRBV2
TGTGCCAGCAGTGTATGGGGCGGCAATCAGCCCCAGCATTTT
CASSVWGGNQPQHF
>TRBJ1-2|.|.|TRBV19
TGTGCCAGTCGGCCGGCAGGGGCTCTAAACTATGGCTACACCTTC
CASRPAGALNYGYTF
>TRBJ2-7|TRBD2|.|TRBV4-2
TGTGCCAGTCAGCGGGGGGACGAATACGAGCAGTACTTC
CASQRGDEYEQYF
>TRBJ2-3|TRBD1|.|TRBV4-1
TGCGCCAGCAGCCGAGGACAGGGGGAAAACACAGATACGCAGTATTTT
CASSRGQGENTDTQYF
>TRBJ1-2|.|.|TRBV3-1/TRBV3-2
TGTGCCAGCAGCCCCTATGACAGCCTCTACACCTTC
CASSPYDSLYTF
>TRBJ1-2|.|.|TRBV9
TGTGCCAGCAGTAGCCTCGAAGTGGCGCGAGGCTACACCTTC
CASSSLEVARGYTF
>TRBJ2-2|TRBD2|.|TRBV9
TGTGCCAGCAGCGCCCGGGGGGTAGGAGGGGAGCTGTTTTTT
CASSARGVGGELFF
>TRBJ2-2|.|.|TRBV5-1
TGCGCCAGCAGCTTGGCGGGGGTACCCGGGGAGCTGTTTTTT
CASSLAGVPGELFF
>TRBJ1-2|TRBD1|.|TRBV6-5
TGTGCCAGCAAAGGGGGCGATAACTATGGCTACACCTTC
CASKGGDNYGYTF
>TRBJ1-1|TRBD1|.|TRBV3-1/TRBV3-2
TGTGCCAGCAGCCAAGGGGACAGGGGGTCTGAAGCTTTCTTT
CASSQGDRGSEAFF
>TRBJ2-3|.|.|TRBV6-4
TGTGCCAGCAGTGGGGGGCCCGACCCGTTCACAGATACGCAGTATTTT
CASSGGPDPFTDTQYF
>TRBJ1-6|TRBD1|few|TRBV5-1
TGCGCCAGCAGCCGCGGAACCGGGACAGGCATGGGTAATTCACCCCTCCACTTT
CASSRGTGTGMGNSPLHF
>TRBJ2-2|.|.|TRBV5-1
TGCGCCAGCAGCCAACGCCAGGGAAACACCGGGGAGCTGTTTTTT
CASSQRQGNTGELFF
>TRBJ1-1|TRBD1|.|TRBV2
TGTGCCAGCAGGGACAGGGGGCGGACTGAAGCTTTCTTT
CASRDRGRTEAFF
>TRBJ2-5|TRBD2|.|TRBV19
TGTGCCAGTAGTATGGGGCTAGCGGGGGTCCAAGAGACCCAGTACTTC
CASSMGLAGVQETQYF